The following is a T cell receptor (beta chain) sequence with its context. Sample treatment: randomized to nivolumab then ipilimumab (arm A) or the reverse (arm B). No patient had prior DNA-damaging chemotherapy. Sorted cells were live CD3+CD8+, lacking CD19 and CD56, from PBMCs. Between the trimmed V and J ends, which lost 1 base and 1 base, there was a span of 11 bases. CDR3 length: 15 amino acids. Germline V gives CDR1 SGHRS, CDR2 YFSETQ. Sequencing was performed with immunoSEQ multiplex PCR; in TCRdb, only in-frame clones are kept and a portion is missing. This table holds fewer than 25,000 clones, 80% to 85% found once. This record belongs to a study of sequential checkpoint blockade in melanoma. Study background: Each arm's sequence ended with maintenance nivolumab.

This clonotype originated in a human donor with melanoma. Specimen: CD8+ T cells sorted from blood (inferred from file names), collected from a patient given nivolumab and ipilimumab in sequence. This chain uses TRBV5-1 with TRBJ2-5, with D possibly TRBD1 on 5 matching bases. The CDR3 sequence is CASSLLGRAQETQYF. In DNA form, the CDR3 reads TGCGCCAGCAGCTTGTTAGGCAGGGCCCAAGAGACCCAGTACTTC. The whole variable domain, filled in from reference TRBV5-1 and TRBJ2-5, reads KAGVTQTPRYLIKTRGQQVTLSCSPISGHRSVSWYQQTPGQGLQFLFEYFSETQRNKGNFPGRFSGRQFSNSRSEMNVSTLELGDSALYLCASSLLGRAQETQYFGPGTRLLVL.